The 18 T cell receptor beta chains reported below all come from one sample, sequenced in a study of blood T cells in healthy people across ages. Primers used in a second PCR of roughly 7 to 11 cycles were a sample-barcoded 5' primer and a J-beta primer mix. A single record per CDR3 protein comes from TCRdb applying MiXCR to the 5' RACE reads. The sample shows 1,500,000 or so distinct CDR3 sequences, 45% to 70% of them seen only once. The material sequenced was blood. The receptors were gathered from a young man in good health.

Of note for this clonotype: Mismatch with germline at one junction end may stem from a read error. The V call is TRBV15, the J call TRBJ2-7; no reliable D call. Germline V gene data show CDR1 as LNHNV and CDR2 as YYDKDF (reference sequence). This CDR3 region has 14 residues. The CDR3 sequence is CATSRESQSSEQYF. DNA for the CDR3: TGTGCCACCAGCAGAGAAAGCCAGTCCTCCGAGCAGTACTTC.

This clonotype was seen only a few times. The chain carries TRBV20-1 and TRBJ2-1, with D tentatively TRBD1 or TRBD2 (6 bases each). The CDR3 runs to 16 residues. CDR1 is DFQATT and CDR2 is SNEGSKA in the germline V gene (reference sequence). V lost 2 bases, J lost 2 bases, and 16 bases lay in between. The CDR3 DNA follows: TGCAGTGCTAGACTGGCCGGGGGCGAAACCTACAATGAGCAGTTCTTC. Its protein product is CSARLAGGETYNEQFF.

In this sample, this clonotype turned up once. The chain has TRBV5-1 and TRBJ2-2, with D perhaps matching TRBD2 (6 bases). The V gene's germline CDR1 is SGHRS and CDR2 YFSETQ. V was shortened by 2 bases and J by 4 bases, with 18 bases between the two germline ends. The CDR3 sequence is 17 residues long. CDR3 DNA sequence: TGCGCCAGCAGCTTCCCATTGGGCGGGGTTCTCACCGGGGAGCTGTTTTTT. Protein product: CASSFPLGGVLTGELFF.

The V gene is TRBV2, the J gene TRBJ1-1, with 9 bases fitting TRBD1. In germline, CDR1 is SNHLY, CDR2 FYNNEI. V lost 8 bases, J lost 0 bases, and 10 bases stayed unmatched. CDR3 length: 16 amino acids. CDR3 sequence: CASVSGTGTVNTEAFF. The CDR3 DNA is TGTGCCAGCGTGTCCGGGACAGGGACCGTGAACACTGAAGCTTTCTTT. Drawing the rest from reference TRBV2 and TRBJ1-1, the complete variable domain is EPEVTQTPSHQVTQMGQEVILRCVPISNHLYFYWYRQILGQKVEFLVSFYNNEISEKSEIFDDQFSVERPDGSNFTLKIRSTKLEDSAMYFCASVSGTGTVNTEAFFGQGTRLTVV.

This clonotype was seen just once. The gene calls are TRBV12-3 or TRBV12-4 and TRBJ2-7, with TRBD2 as a possible D gene (5 bases). The V end lost 1 base, the J end lost 6 bases, and 10 bases lay between the germline ends. The CDR3 has 13 amino acids. Here the CDR3 DNA reads TGTGCCAGCAGTTTAGTCCGAGGGAGCGAGCAGTACTTC. Translated: CASSLVRGSEQYF.

The V and J genes are TRBV6-1 and TRBJ2-3; D gene uncertain. This CDR3 has 15 amino acids. V was pared by 2 bases and J by 4 bases, with 13 bases between. Germline CDR1 reads MNHNS; CDR2 reads SASEGT. Here the CDR3 reads CASSEIPWGSDTQYF. CDR3 DNA: TGTGCCAGCAGTGAAATCCCCTGGGGTTCAGATACGCAGTATTTT.

This clonotype was found a few times. V is TRBV28 and J is TRBJ2-2; D gene uncertain. Trimming removed 6 bases from V and 2 bases from J, with 28 bases in between. This CDR3 spans 20 amino acids. Germline CDR1 is MDHEN and CDR2 is SYDVKM. The CDR3 protein is CASRPNIGYRLNSNTGELFF. DNA for the CDR3: TGTGCCAGCAGGCCCAACATCGGATACCGACTGAATTCAAACACCGGGGAGCTGTTTTTT.

The sample holds a few counts of this clonotype. The V and J genes are TRBV29-1 and TRBJ2-3; D gene unclear. V dropped 0 bases and J dropped 1 base, with 11 bases sitting between them. The CDR3 consists of 15 residues. Germline assignment: CDR1 SQVTM and CDR2 ANQGSEA. CDR3 loop: CSVEDRRLGTDTQYF. CDR3 DNA sequence: TGCAGCGTTGAAGATCGTAGACTGGGCACAGATACGCAGTATTTT.

This clonotype was picked up a small number of times. The chain joins TRBV29-1 to TRBJ1-2; 8 nucleotides agree with TRBD1. Germline-derived CDR1 and CDR2 are SQVTM and ANQGSEA. J lost 4 bases, V lost 6 bases, and 7 bases had no gene match. The CDR3 extends over 13 amino acids. The CDR3 region has the DNA TGCAGCGTAGCAGGGGGCGGAAGCTATGGCTACACCTTC. Amino acid sequence: CSVAGGGSYGYTF.

The sample holds many counts of this clonotype. This sequence joins TRBV6-1 and TRBJ2-5; TRBD2 matches at 10 bases. J gave up 2 bases and V 2 bases, and 2 bases lay outside the gene matches. Germline V gives CDR1 MNHNS, CDR2 SASEGT. This CDR3 has 15 amino acids. The chain's CDR3 is CASSELAGEQETQYF. CDR3 in DNA: TGTGCCAGCAGTGAACTAGCGGGGGAGCAAGAGACCCAGTACTTC.

The chain couples TRBV12-5 to TRBJ2-1; D may correspond to TRBD1 or TRBD2 (6 bases each). V was shortened by 0 bases and J by 3 bases, with 21 bases between the two germline ends. Germline CDR1 is LGHNT and CDR2 is FRNRAP. The CDR3 covers 19 residues. The CDR3 loop reads CASGLVLVAGGPIYNEQFF. The CDR3 coding sequence is TGTGCTAGTGGTTTGGTACTCGTGGCTGGGGGGCCTATCTACAATGAGCAGTTCTTC.

V is TRBV4-2 and J is TRBJ2-6; D not certain. The CDR3 contains 18 residues. Germline V gene data show CDR1 as LGHNA and CDR2 as YNFKEQ. Trimming shortened V by 3 bases and J by 0 bases, and 15 bases separated the two germline ends. CDR3 sequence (DNA): TGTGCCAGCAGCCACGCTGACGTAATCTACTCTGGGGCCAACGTCCTGACTTTC. The encoded protein is CASSHADVIYSGANVLTF.

The table lists this clonotype with a few counts. The CDR3: CATSDLYSGANVLTF. CDR3 nucleotide sequence: TGTGCCACCAGTGATCTGTACTCTGGGGCCAACGTCCTGACTTTC. The chain links TRBV24-1 to TRBJ2-6; no firm D call. V shed 3 bases and J shed 0 bases, with 5 bases lying between them. CDR3 length: 15 amino acids. Germline loops: CDR1 KGHDR, CDR2 SFDVKD.

This sequence joins TRBV6-6 and TRBJ2-1, with 9 bases fitting TRBD2. The CDR3 runs 15 residues. The J segment lost 5 bases and the V segment lost 5 bases, leaving 7 bases of the junction unmatched. Germline lookup yields CDR1 MNHNY and CDR2 SVGAGI (reference sequence). The CDR3: CASSRSSGANNEQFF. DNA for the CDR3: TGTGCCAGCAGTCGATCTAGCGGGGCTAACAATGAGCAGTTCTTC.

CDR3 protein: CASSQDLIASSYEQYF. CDR3 nucleotides: TGCGCCAGCAGCCAAGATCTCATAGCCAGCTCCTACGAGCAGTACTTC. V is TRBV4-1 and J is TRBJ2-7; D is unresolved. The CDR3 totals 16 residues. V was pared by 0 bases and J by 0 bases, with 12 bases between. The V gene's germline CDR1 is MGHRA and CDR2 YSYEKL.

DNA of the CDR3: TGTGCCAGCAGTTCAGGACAAGCTCAAGCTTTCTTT. It encodes CASSSGQAQAFF. This chain uses TRBV6-2 or TRBV6-3 with TRBJ1-1; possible D gene TRBD1, 5 bases. The CDR3 sequence is 12 residues long. Germline V gene data show CDR1 as MNHEY and CDR2 as SVGEGT. Trimming removed 4 bases from V and 9 bases from J, with 12 bases in between.

The V and J genes are TRBV20-1 and TRBJ2-1, with D perhaps TRBD2 (6 bases). The CDR3 runs 15 residues. Looked up from germline, CDR1 is DFQATT and CDR2 is SNEGSKA (reference sequence). V was pared by 0 bases and J by 7 bases, with 16 bases between. The CDR3 reads CSARDRLAGSNEQFF. CDR3 nucleotides: TGCAGTGCTAGAGATAGACTGGCGGGGAGTAATGAGCAGTTCTTC.

The rearrangement joins TRBV4-1 to TRBJ2-7; 16 bases line up with TRBD2. Germline CDR1 MGHRA, CDR2 YSYEKL. CDR3 length: 19 amino acids. J was trimmed by 1 base and V by 5 bases; bases with no gene match: 11. The CDR3 region is CASSSTPGLAGGISYEQYF. The CDR3 coding sequence is TGCGCCAGCAGCTCAACTCCGGGACTAGCGGGGGGGATTTCCTACGAGCAGTACTTC.